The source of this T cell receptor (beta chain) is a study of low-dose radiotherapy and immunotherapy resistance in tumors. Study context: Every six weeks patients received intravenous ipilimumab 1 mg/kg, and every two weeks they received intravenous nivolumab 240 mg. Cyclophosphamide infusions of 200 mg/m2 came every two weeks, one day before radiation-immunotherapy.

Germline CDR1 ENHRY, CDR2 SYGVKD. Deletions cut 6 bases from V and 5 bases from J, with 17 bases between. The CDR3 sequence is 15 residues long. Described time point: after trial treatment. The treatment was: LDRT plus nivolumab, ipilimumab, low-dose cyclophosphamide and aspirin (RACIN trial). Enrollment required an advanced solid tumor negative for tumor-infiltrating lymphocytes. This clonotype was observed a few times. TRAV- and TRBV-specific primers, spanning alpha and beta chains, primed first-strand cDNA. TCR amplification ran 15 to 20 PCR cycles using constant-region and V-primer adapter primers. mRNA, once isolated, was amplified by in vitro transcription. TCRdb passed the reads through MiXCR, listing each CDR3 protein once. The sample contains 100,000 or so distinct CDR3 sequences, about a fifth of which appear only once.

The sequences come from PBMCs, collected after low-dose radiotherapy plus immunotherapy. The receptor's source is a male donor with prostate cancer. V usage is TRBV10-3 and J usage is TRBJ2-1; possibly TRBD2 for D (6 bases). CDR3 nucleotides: TGTGCCATCAGCGCTCAACTAGCACGCGACAATGAGCAGTTCTTC. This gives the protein CAISAQLARDNEQFF.